Listed below are T cell receptor beta chains from one sample, sequenced in a study of CD8+ T cells in alopecia areata. Sequencing was performed with immunoSEQ multiplex PCR; in TCRdb, only in-frame clones are kept and a portion is missing. The sample contains around 190,000 clones, roughly 70% of which appear only once. Specimen: CD4+ T cells sorted from blood, collected around week 50, from a patient treated with tofacitinib. The receptors originated from a human donor with alopecia areata. CDR3s include the opening cysteine and the closing phenylalanine or tryptophan. D genes are given only for firm matches. Clone size is shown for a subset of rows, as once, few, many or a class of expanded clone.

cdr3_aa | cdr3_nt | v_call | d_call | clone_size | j_call | cdr3_length
CASSSGSLEQYF | TGTGCCAGCAGCAGTGGATCTCTGGAGCAGTACTTC | TRBV7-6 | . | . | TRBJ2-7 | 12
CASRDREAFF | TGTGCCAGCAGAGACAGGGAAGCTTTCTTT | TRBV2 | . | few | TRBJ1-1 | 10
CAWNRENEKLFF | TGTGCCTGGAACCGGGAGAATGAAAAACTGTTTTTT | TRBV30 | . | . | TRBJ1-4 | 12
CSVESATNTEAFF | TGCAGCGTTGAATCCGCGACGAACACTGAAGCTTTCTTT | TRBV29-1 | . | . | TRBJ1-1 | 13
CASSIGVGGGQPQHF | TGTGCCAGTAGTATAGGTGTTGGGGGAGGTCAGCCCCAGCATTTT | TRBV19 | . | . | TRBJ1-5 | 15
CASSHIGQGSYEQYF | TGTGCCAGCAGCCACATCGGTCAGGGGTCCTACGAGCAGTACTTC | TRBV14 | . | . | TRBJ2-7 | 15
CASSDLARTDTQYF | TGTGCCAGCAGCGACCTAGCGCGCACAGATACGCAGTATTTT | TRBV9 | . | . | TRBJ2-3 | 14
CASSKGPMVGTFF | TGTGCCAGCAGCAAAGGACCTATGGTCGGGACGTTCTTC | TRBV7-2 | . | . | TRBJ2-1 | 13
CASSLSQGKSPLHF | TGCGCCAGCAGCTTGTCACAGGGGAAATCACCCCTCCACTTT | TRBV5-1 | TRBD1 | few | TRBJ1-6 | 14
CAWRTDRGMDTF | TGTGCCTGGAGAACTGACAGGGGGATGGACACCTTC | TRBV30 | TRBD1 | . | TRBJ1-2 | 12
CASSQDLFDEQYF | TGCGCCAGCAGCCAAGATCTGTTTGATGAGCAGTACTTC | TRBV4-3 | . | . | TRBJ2-7 | 13
CASSSGSTMNTEAFF | TGCGCCAGCTCCTCGGGTTCCACCATGAACACTGAAGCTTTCTTT | TRBV4-3 | . | few | TRBJ1-1 | 15
CASSQGSDSNQPQHF | TGTGCCAGCAGCCAAGGAAGTGATAGCAATCAGCCCCAGCATTTT | TRBV4-2 | . | once | TRBJ1-5 | 15
CASSQGWTVLNEKLFF | TGCGCCAGCAGCCAAGGGTGGACAGTCCTTAATGAAAAACTGTTTTTT | TRBV4-3 | . | . | TRBJ1-4 | 16
CASSPPPAGMHNEQFF | TGTGCCAGCTCACCCCCCCCGGCGGGGATGCACAATGAGCAGTTCTTC | TRBV18 | . | few | TRBJ2-1 | 16
CASSPRPRGQGMNQPQHF | TGTGCCAGCAGCCCTAGGCCTCGGGGACAGGGGATGAATCAGCCCCAGCATTTT | TRBV7-7 | TRBD1 | . | TRBJ1-5 | 18
CAWSSWRAEFRQYF | TGTGCCTGGAGTTCTTGGCGGGCCGAGTTCAGGCAGTATTTT | TRBV30 | . | . | TRBJ2-3 | 14